This T cell receptor beta chain was identified during a study of CD8 T cells in Susac syndrome. With 6 bases removed from V and 0 bases from J, the gap between germline ends came to 11 bases. Germline CDR1 is MGHDK and CDR2 is SYGVNS. The CDR3 length is 14 residues. cDNA came from about 0.5 to 1 ug RNA primed by random hexamers. TCRdb called the immunoSEQ multiplex PCR reads again in MiXCR, with one record for every CDR3 protein. This table holds some 120,000 distinct CDR3 sequences, about nine tenths found once. Sequencing input: CD4+ T cells from PBMCs. The chain has TRBV25-1 and TRBJ1-1; the D is unclear. The sequence derives from a human donor in good health. CDR3 DNA: TGTGCCAGCAGGGACGGAGGGCTGAACACTGAAGCTTTCTTT. Protein: CASRDGGLNTEAFF.